These 22 T cell receptor beta chains originate from one sample sequenced in a study of T-cell memory formation after mild COVID-19. From the 5' RACE reads, TCRdb called clonotypes with MiXCR, one entry per CDR3 protein. This sample has 290,000 or so distinct CDR3 sequences, with roughly a fifth found just once. The specimen was PBMCs or a T cell subset sorted from them (not recorded which). These receptors all stem from a man aged 18 to 30 who had mild COVID-19 (a few samples of this study predate the infection). Cell type and time point are not known.

CDR3 residues: CASSQRGGTQYF. Here the CDR3 DNA reads TGCGCCAGCAGTCAAAGGGGTGGGACCCAGTACTTC. The chain employs TRBV4-3 and TRBJ2-5; tentatively, D is TRBD1 (5 bases). CDR3 length: 12 residues. Germline V gene data show CDR1 as LGHNA and CDR2 as YSLEER. V was pared by 6 bases and J by 7 bases, with 12 bases between.

The genes are TRBV6-1 and TRBJ1-5; D not resolved. Germline-derived CDR1 and CDR2 are MNHNS and SASEGT. V lost 5 bases to trimming and J lost 6 bases, with 11 bases between them. This CDR3 has 13 residues. The CDR3 nucleotides read TGTGCCAGCAGTCACCTACCGGGTCAGCCCCAGCATTTT. Its protein is CASSHLPGQPQHF.

This clonotype has a handful of counts. V usage is TRBV21-1 and J usage is TRBJ2-6. TRBV21-1 counts as a pseudogene. The CDR3 contains 16 residues. CDR3 DNA sequence: TGTGCCAGCAGCCGTAACGGGGGCGCTGGGGCCAACGTCCTGACTTTC. This sequence encodes CASSRNGGAGANVLTF.

The V and J genes are TRBV7-3 and TRBJ2-2, with D unclear. V lost 3 bases, J lost 1 base, and 15 bases lay in between. Germline values: CDR1 SGHTA, CDR2 FQGTGA. The CDR3 sequence is 17 residues long. The CDR3 protein is CASSLTPGRVNTGELFF. The CDR3 DNA sequence: TGTGCCAGCAGCTTGACTCCGGGCCGGGTGAACACCGGGGAGCTGTTTTTT.

The chain joins TRBV12-3 or TRBV12-4 to TRBJ2-7, with D unclear. Deletions cut 7 bases from V and 4 bases from J, with 20 bases between. This CDR3 region has 15 residues. The CDR3 nucleotides are TGTGCCAGCACCAAAGACCTCTTACCCATATACGAGCAGTACTTC. Translated: CASTKDLLPIYEQYF.

This clonotype came up a few times. The chain combines TRBV29-1 with TRBJ2-7; tentatively, D is TRBD1 or TRBD2 (5 bases each). Trimming removed 4 bases from V and 6 bases from J, with 10 bases in between. CDR1 SQVTM and CDR2 ANQGSEA come from the germline V gene. The CDR3 runs to 11 residues. The CDR3 DNA follows: TGCAGCGTTGTTTGGGGGTTCGAGCAGTACGTC. This translates into CSVVWGFEQYV.

In this sample, this clonotype turned up a few times. The V and J genes are TRBV19 and TRBJ2-1, with a weak D call TRBD1 (5 bases). CDR3 size: 14 residues. Germline V gene sequence: CDR1 LNHDA, CDR2 SQIVND (reference sequence). The germline V and J ends were trimmed by 1 base and 5 bases, with 9 bases remaining between them. CDR3: CASSIARQNNEQFF. The CDR3 bases are TGTGCCAGTAGTATAGCCCGACAGAACAATGAGCAGTTCTTC.

A few counts support this clonotype. The J gene is TRBJ2-7, the V gene TRBV7-8, with D perhaps TRBD2 (6 bases). V was cut by 2 bases and J by 2 bases, with 19 bases left in between. The V gene's germline CDR1 is SGHVS and CDR2 FQNEAQ. The CDR3 extends over 17 amino acids. This CDR3 reads CASSLREAGFWAYEQYF. The CDR3 nucleotides read TGTGCCAGCAGCTTAAGGGAGGCAGGTTTCTGGGCCTACGAGCAGTACTTC.

The CDR3 sequence is CSVVGDAEYFQETQYF. CDR3 nucleotide sequence: TGCAGCGTTGTGGGGGACGCAGAGTATTTCCAAGAGACCCAGTACTTC. The chain joins TRBV29-1 to TRBJ2-5; D may be TRBD1 or TRBD2 (5 bases each). Germline V gene sequence: CDR1 SQVTM, CDR2 ANQGSEA. This CDR3 comprises 16 residues. V was clipped by 4 bases and J by 1 base, with 19 bases between them.

J is TRBJ1-3 and V is TRBV7-9, with unresolved D. Between the trimmed V and J ends, which lost 4 bases and 1 base, there was a span of 8 bases. Germline lookup yields CDR1 SEHNR and CDR2 FQNEAQ (reference sequence). CDR3 length: 14 amino acids. In nucleotides, the CDR3 is TGTGCCAGCAGCTCGGGCATTTCTGGAAACACCATATATTTT. As protein: CASSSGISGNTIYF.

The table lists this clonotype with a few counts. The rearrangement links TRBV3-1 to TRBJ2-3; the D gene is possibly TRBD1 (6 bases). The V gene's germline CDR1 is LGHDT and CDR2 YNNKEL (reference sequence). The CDR3 has 14 amino acids. Deletions cut 2 bases from V and 3 bases from J, with 9 bases between. For the CDR3, the DNA is TGTGCCAGCAGCCAAAGGGGGACAACAGATACGCAGTATTTT. It codes for CASSQRGTTDTQYF.

The chain has TRBV19 and TRBJ1-2; the D gene is possibly TRBD1 (5 bases). Germline CDR1 and CDR2: LNHDA and SQIVND (reference sequence). The CDR3 runs to 12 residues. The V end lost 6 bases, the J end lost 0 bases, and 5 bases lay between the germline ends. For the CDR3, the DNA is TGTGCCAGTAGGGGACCTAACTATGGCTACACCTTC. Its translation is CASRGPNYGYTF.

V is TRBV18 and J is TRBJ1-6, with D perhaps TRBD1 (6 bases). The germline gives CDR1 KGHSH, CDR2 LQKENI. V was cut by 2 bases and J by 10 bases, with 18 bases left in between. The length of the CDR3 is 16 residues. CDR3 sequence (DNA): TGTGCCAGCTCACCAGGGGCAGGGAGAGGGGGATCACCCCTCCACTTT. It translates to CASSPGAGRGGSPLHF. Filled out from reference TRBV18 and TRBJ1-6, the complete variable domain reads NAGVMQNPRHLVRRRGQEARLRCSPMKGHSHVYWYRQLPEEGLKFMVYLQKENIIDESGMPKERFSAEFPKEGPSILRIQQVVRGDSAAYFCASSPGAGRGGSPLHFGNGTRLTVT.

DNA of the CDR3: TGTGCCAGCAATCCGGACCTCACTGAAGCTTTCTTT. Translated, it gives CASNPDLTEAFF. The rearrangement joins TRBV2 to TRBJ1-1; D remains unclear. The germline V gene has CDR1 SNHLY and CDR2 FYNNEI. The CDR3 length is 12 residues. V lost 7 bases and J 4 bases, leaving 10 bases between the germline ends. Full variable domain (outside the CDR3, taken from reference TRBV2 and TRBJ1-1): EPEVTQTPSHQVTQMGQEVILRCVPISNHLYFYWYRQILGQKVEFLVSFYNNEISEKSEIFDDQFSVERPDGSNFTLKIRSTKLEDSAMYFCASNPDLTEAFFGQGTRLTVV.

The chain links TRBV20-1 to TRBJ2-7; D is ambiguous. Germline values: CDR1 DFQATT, CDR2 SNEGSKA (reference sequence). The V and J ends lost 3 bases and 0 bases respectively, with 3 bases between them. The CDR3 has 11 residues. The CDR3 DNA sequence: TGCAGTGCTAGCCTCTCCTACGAGCAGTACTTC. Translating it yields CSASLSYEQYF.

This clonotype was seen once. The V gene is TRBV4-3, the J gene TRBJ2-5; TRBD2 agrees at 10 bases. Germline V lookup: CDR1 LGHNA, CDR2 YSLEER. This CDR3 spans 15 amino acids. The ends lost 3 bases at V and 5 bases at J; junction bases unmatched: 6. The CDR3 nucleotides are TGCGCCAGCAGCCACTCTAGCGGGGGAGGGGAGACCCAGTACTTC. It yields the protein CASSHSSGGGETQYF.

J is TRBJ1-1 and V is TRBV18; D unresolved. The CDR3 has 16 residues. Germline V gene data show CDR1 as KGHSH and CDR2 as LQKENI. Deletions cut 3 bases from V and 2 bases from J, with 16 bases between. CDR3 sequence (DNA): TGTGCCAGCTCACCCCTCCTGGGCGAAATTAACACTGAAGCTTTCTTT. It translates to CASSPLLGEINTEAFF.

This clonotype is classed as medium-sized. The chain recombines TRBV6-4 with TRBJ2-2; TRBD2 aligns across 7 bases. Germline V CDR1 and CDR2: MRHNA, SNTAGT. The CDR3 covers 13 residues. V trimming: 5 bases; J trimming: 3 bases; junction bases outside the gene matches: 0. The DNA of the CDR3 is TGTGCCAGCAGTAGCGGGGACACCGGGGAGCTGTTTTTT. It is translated as CASSSGDTGELFF.

This clonotype was observed at least ten times. This rearrangement joins TRBV4-2 to TRBJ2-3, with 10 bases that match TRBD2. This CDR3 is built from 15 residues. The germline gives CDR1 LGHNA, CDR2 YNFKEQ. The V segment lost 1 base and the J segment 6 bases; nucleotides outside the gene matches: 4. DNA of the CDR3: TGTGCCAGCAGCCAAGGAGCGGGGGGGCCGGATACGCAGTATTTT. Its protein is CASSQGAGGPDTQYF.

The chain is built from TRBV20-1 and TRBJ1-1; D might be TRBD1 (5 bases). The germline CDR1 and CDR2 sequences are DFQATT and SNEGSKA (reference sequence). Trimming removed 0 bases at V and 3 bases at J, with 11 bases between. The CDR3 contains 14 residues. The CDR3 DNA is TGCAGTGCTAGAGAGGGAGGGGTCGACACTGAAGCTTTCTTT. This encodes CSAREGGVDTEAFF.

The J gene is TRBJ2-7, the V gene TRBV6-2 or TRBV6-3, with D possibly TRBD2 on 5 matching bases. With 6 bases removed from V and 0 bases from J, the gap between germline ends came to 9 bases. This CDR3 has 13 amino acids. Germline CDR1 MNHEY, CDR2 SVGEGT. DNA for the CDR3: TGTGCCAGCAGAGCGGCTAACTCCTACGAGCAGTACTTC. Protein product: CASRAANSYEQYF.

This clonotype appeared a few times. This chain uses TRBV2 with TRBJ1-3; D remains unclear. This CDR3 comprises 14 residues. Germline values: CDR1 SNHLY, CDR2 FYNNEI. V lost 11 bases to trimming and J lost 0 bases, with 14 bases between them. The CDR3 is CASQYESSGNTIYF. The DNA of the CDR3 is TGTGCCTCCCAGTACGAGAGCTCTGGAAACACCATATATTTT.